Each of the 9 T cell receptor beta chains below was sequenced from the same sample in a study of T cell repertoires in cytomegalovirus infection. TCRdb re-analysed the reads in MiXCR, keeping a single row per CDR3 protein. The sample has about 740,000 distinct CDR3 sequences; roughly a third are singletons. What was sequenced was PBMCs. Every receptor here comes from a human donor in good health (CMV status not recorded). Some clones in this sample may be carry-over from other donors' samples.

This clonotype was seen a handful of times. At one end, the junction sequence differs from germline, possibly due to a read error. The chain is built from TRBV27 and TRBJ1-2, with D possibly being TRBD1 (6 bases). Germline V gene lookup returns CDR1 MNHEY and CDR2 SMNVEV (reference sequence). The CDR3 consists of 13 residues. CDR3: CASSLDSSYGYTF. CDR3 DNA: TGCGCCAGCAGCTTGGACAGTTCCTATGGCTACACCTTC.

This clonotype has just a few counts. The chain couples TRBV14 to TRBJ1-2; no clear D. This CDR3 contains 13 residues. Trimming stripped 1 base from V and 7 bases from J, with 10 bases between. Germline loops: CDR1 SGHDN, CDR2 FVKESK. This chain's CDR3 is CASSQGQFAGYTF. For the CDR3, the DNA is TGTGCCAGCAGCCAAGGACAATTTGCTGGCTACACCTTC.

The CDR3 region has the DNA TGTGCCAGCAGCGTTTGGGACAGGCCTATCGAGCAGTACTTC. This translates into CASSVWDRPIEQYF. The gene calls are TRBV9 and TRBJ2-7, with 8 positions matching TRBD1. The V and J ends lost 2 bases and 6 bases, in that order; junction bases with no gene match: 7. This CDR3 comprises 14 residues. The germline V gene encodes CDR1 SGDLS and CDR2 YYNGEE.

The DNA for the CDR3 is TGTGCCAGCTGCCCGACAGGGGAGGTCACAGATACGCAGTATTTT. Its translation: CASCPTGEVTDTQYF. The genes are TRBV7-9 and TRBJ2-3; 8 nucleotides line up with TRBD1. The V and J ends lost 8 bases and 2 bases, in that order; junction bases with no gene match: 9. Per the germline V gene, CDR1 is SEHNR and CDR2 is FQNEAQ (reference sequence). The CDR3 runs 15 residues.

The chain uses TRBV19 and TRBJ1-2, with D uncertain. The CDR3 is made up of 15 amino acids. CDR1 and CDR2 (germline): LNHDA, SQIVND (reference sequence). The V gene lost 1 base and the J gene lost 9 bases, with 18 bases spanning the gap. CDR3 sequence: CASSIGGSARPSYTF. The CDR3 DNA sequence: TGTGCCAGTAGTATAGGCGGCAGCGCCAGACCAAGCTACACCTTC.

The sample holds one count of this clonotype. The rearrangement joins TRBV28 to TRBJ2-6, with 7 positions matching TRBD1. V trimming: 11 bases; J trimming: 4 bases; junction bases outside the gene matches: 8. Germline CDR1 MDHEN, CDR2 SYDVKM. This CDR3 spans 14 amino acids. DNA of the CDR3: TGTGCCGTCAGGGGGTCGCTCGGGGCCAACGTCCTGACTTTC. Its protein product is CAVRGSLGANVLTF. The variable domain in full, completed from reference TRBV28 and TRBJ2-6, reads DVKVTQSSRYLVKRTGEKVFLECVQDMDHENMFWYRQDPGLGLRLIYFSYDVKMKEKGDIPEGYSVSREKKERFSLILESASTNQTSMYLCAVRGSLGANVLTFGAGSRLTVL.

V is TRBV20-1 and J is TRBJ2-3; D perhaps matches TRBD2 (5 bases). Germline lookup yields CDR1 DFQATT and CDR2 SNEGSKA (reference sequence). Between the trimmed V and J ends, which lost 0 bases and 2 bases, there was a span of 18 bases. The CDR3 contains 17 residues. CDR3 sequence: CSAREYGRIRFTDTQYF. CDR3 bases: TGCAGTGCTAGAGAGTATGGGAGAATTCGATTCACAGATACGCAGTATTTT.

The chain couples TRBV19 to TRBJ2-5; D remains unclear. Germline CDR1 and CDR2: LNHDA and SQIVND (reference sequence). V lost 3 bases to trimming and J lost 5 bases, with 10 bases between them. There are 13 residues in the CDR3. CDR3 in DNA: TGTGCCAGTAGTATGACCTTAGTGGAGACCCAGTACTTC. It encodes CASSMTLVETQYF.

This clonotype occurred many times. The chain links TRBV12-3 or TRBV12-4 to TRBJ2-6, with 8 positions matching TRBD1. V gave up 5 bases and J gave up 0 bases; unmatched junction bases: 6. This CDR3 has 17 residues. The CDR3 DNA reads as TGTGCCAGCAGTCCCCGACAGGGGATCTCTGGGGCCAACGTCCTGACTTTC. Encoded protein: CASSPRQGISGANVLTF.